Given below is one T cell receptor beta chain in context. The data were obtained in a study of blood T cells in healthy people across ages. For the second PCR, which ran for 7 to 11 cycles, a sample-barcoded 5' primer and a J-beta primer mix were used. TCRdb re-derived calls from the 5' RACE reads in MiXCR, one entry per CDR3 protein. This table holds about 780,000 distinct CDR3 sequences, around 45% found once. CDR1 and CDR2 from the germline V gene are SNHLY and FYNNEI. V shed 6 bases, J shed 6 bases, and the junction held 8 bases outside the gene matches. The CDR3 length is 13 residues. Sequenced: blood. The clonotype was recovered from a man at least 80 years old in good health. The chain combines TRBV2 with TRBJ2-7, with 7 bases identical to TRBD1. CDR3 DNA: TGTGCCAGCAGCCCACAGGGGTACGGCGAGCAGTACTTC. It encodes CASSPQGYGEQYF.